The present T cell receptor (beta chain) was sequenced within a study of T cells expressing NK-cell markers. The study, taken as a whole, reports: About six donors carried dominant NKG2C+ clonotypes that made up about 1.0-7.0% of their CD8+ T cells.

From germline, CDR1 is SEHNR and CDR2 FQNEAQ (reference sequence). The CDR3 covers 15 residues. Note on this clonotype: Its antigen is not known.

TCRdb reprocessed the 5' RACE reads, with one entry per CDR3 protein and no DNA. The sample includes roughly 450,000 distinct CDR3 sequences. This rearrangement joins TRBV7-9 to TRBJ2-2; TCRdb designates TRBD1, a call that cannot be tested without DNA. Sequenced material: blood T cells: a sorted CD56 or NKG2C T cell subset, CD4+ or CD8+ T cells, or bulk PBMC T cells (not recorded which). This TCR was recovered from a woman in her forties or fifties in good health. CDR3 loop: CASSGEGTTPGELFF.